These 18 T cell receptor beta chains share one sample of origin, sequenced in a study of CD4 and CD8 cells across lung adenocarcinoma regions (dated by TCRdb to 2016 to 2019). Libraries came from PCR. Sequenced using a HiSeq X Ten. Using fastp trimming at Q25 and MiXCR clonotype assembly, TCRdb reanalyzed the public sequencing data and kept in-frame beta chains. Each CDR3 protein appears once, grouped with its most common genes and DNA. Here the sample has tens of thousands of distinct CDR3 sequences; around 50% occur a single time. The top ten clones comprise under 25% of the sample. The sample taken for sequencing was CD8+ T cells from the center of a lung tumor. Interpreted using the paper, the cell subset or site label stands for: tumor center region. The receptors stem from a female donor with lung adenocarcinoma. The CD4 and CD8 labels of this study may be unreliable.

The chain couples TRBV9 to TRBJ2-1, with no clear D. The V end was cut by 0 bases, the J end by 0 bases, with 1 base between. The CDR3 totals 13 residues. Germline CDR1 SGDLS, CDR2 YYNGEE. Here the CDR3 reads CASSVASYNEQFF. CDR3 coding DNA: TGTGCCAGCAGCGTAGCCTCCTACAATGAGCAGTTCTTC.

The CDR3 loop reads CASSLMGREAFF. In DNA, the CDR3 is TGTGCCAGCAGTTTAATGGGGAGGGAAGCTTTCTTT. The V call is TRBV27, the J call TRBJ1-1; D gene uncertain. Germline CDR1 reads MNHEY; CDR2 reads SMNVEV (reference sequence). Trimming shortened V by 2 bases and J by 8 bases, and 9 bases separated the two germline ends. There are 12 residues in the CDR3.

As to this clonotype: One end of the junction fails to match germline, which may point to a read error. The chain links TRBV27 to TRBJ2-4, with TRBD1 matching over 7 bases. Germline V gene sequence: CDR1 MNHEY, CDR2 SMNVEV (reference sequence). The CDR3 sequence is 15 residues long. The CDR3 nucleotides are TGTGCCAGCAGTTTGGGGGACAGAGACAAAAACATTCAGTATTTC. Translating gives CASSLGDRDKNIQYF.

CDR3 nucleotide sequence: TGTGCCAGCAGCTTTGAGCGCCGAAGCTCCTACAATGAGCAGTTCTTC. This gives the protein CASSFERRSSYNEQFF. The chain is built from TRBV11-2 and TRBJ2-1; D unresolved. CDR3 length: 16 residues. The V gene lost 3 bases and the J gene lost 0 bases, with 12 bases spanning the gap. Germline loops: CDR1 SGHAT, CDR2 FQNNGV.

The J gene is TRBJ2-1, the V gene TRBV10-3, with D tentatively TRBD2 (5 bases). The J call is in doubt because the DNA end fits TRBJ2-5 better. CDR3 size: 15 residues. Per the germline V gene, CDR1 is ENHRY and CDR2 is SYGVKD. Here the CDR3 reads CAISDGRVRSGTQYF. CDR3 DNA: TGTGCCATCAGTGACGGAAGGGTTCGCAGCGGGACCCAGTACTTC.

This clonotype was detected only a few times. The chain recombines TRBV6-1 with TRBJ2-1; D not resolved. The J call is uncertain, as TRBJ2-7 better fits the DNA end. From germline, CDR1 is MNHNS and CDR2 SASEGT. The CDR3 totals 12 residues. CDR3 coding DNA: TGTGCCAGCAGTGACATGGATCCCGAGCAGTACTTC. Translating gives CASSDMDPEQYF.

This clonotype is medium-sized within its sample. V gene TRBV6-5 combines with J gene TRBJ2-1; 8 bases are shared with TRBD2. With 3 bases clipped from V and 12 bases from J, the junction kept 7 bases outside the gene matches. The length of the CDR3 is 13 residues. Per the germline V gene, CDR1 is MNHEY and CDR2 is SVGAGI. CDR3 protein: CASSYPGLGRQFF. CDR3 nucleotides: TGTGCCAGCAGTTATCCGGGACTAGGGAGGCAGTTCTTC.

This clonotype occurred a few times. This chain connects TRBV5-1 to TRBJ2-5, with a tentative D call TRBD1 (7 bases). The V gene's germline CDR1 is SGHRS and CDR2 YFSETQ. The CDR3 is 15 amino acids. Trimming stripped 4 bases from V and 5 bases from J, with 18 bases between. The CDR3 nucleotides are TGCGCCAGCAGCCCCCTCGACAGGGCGGGGGAGACCCAGTACTTC. This gives the protein CASSPLDRAGETQYF.

The chain has TRBV12-3 or TRBV12-4 and TRBJ2-3; D tentatively reads TRBD1 or TRBD2 (5 bases each). CDR3 length: 14 residues. V was trimmed by 8 bases and J by 4 bases, leaving 16 bases between them. CDR3 in amino acids: CASRAARDPDTQYF. CDR3 nucleotides: TGTGCCAGCCGGGCGGCTAGGGACCCAGATACGCAGTATTTT.

In this sample, this clonotype turned up many times. The J gene is TRBJ2-1, the V gene TRBV10-1; unclear D gene. The end of the DNA is better explained by TRBJ2-5, so the J call may be wrong. In germline, CDR1 is WNHNN, CDR2 SYGVQD (reference sequence). The CDR3 covers 10 residues. In nucleotides, the CDR3 is TGCGCCAGCAGTGAAGAGACCCAGTACTTC. The encoded protein is CASSEETQYF.

With regard to this clonotype: Germline is not matched at one junction end, which may reflect a read error. The chain employs TRBV27 and TRBJ2-3; D perhaps matches TRBD1 (7 bases). This CDR3 has 15 amino acids. Germline V gene lookup returns CDR1 MNHEY and CDR2 SMNVEV (reference sequence). Here the CDR3 reads CGRGQGGRVTDTQYF. The CDR3 coding sequence is TGTGGTAGGGGGCAGGGGGGCCGAGTCACAGATACGCAGTATTTC.

About this clonotype itself: The junction does not match germline at one end; this may be a read error. This chain joins TRBV6-1 and TRBJ2-3; D ambiguous. The J call could be wrong; TRBJ2-7 is a better fit for the DNA end. This CDR3 region has 13 residues. CDR1 and CDR2 (germline): MNHNS, SASEGT. CDR3 nucleotide sequence: TGCGTCACCGGGCCATGGGCCACAAACACGCAGTACTTC. Translated, it gives CVTGPWATNTQYF.

This clonotype was detected once. The J gene is TRBJ2-5, the V gene TRBV10-3; D possibly uses TRBD1 or TRBD2 (6 bases each). The J call may be mistaken, given a closer DNA end match to TRBJ2-3. The CDR3 is 14 residues long. From germline, CDR1 is ENHRY and CDR2 SYGVKD. The chain's CDR3 is CAGSGGRGAETQYF. The DNA for the CDR3 is TGTGCGGGGAGTGGGGGGCGTGGTGCAGAGACCCAGTATTTT.

CDR3 sequence (DNA): TGTGGCGGCAGGGGGGCGGGAGCGAGAGACACGCAGTACTTC. Translating gives CGGRGAGARDTQYF. The chain combines TRBV6-1 with TRBJ2-4; D possibly uses TRBD1 or TRBD2 (7 bases each). This CDR3 is built from 14 residues. Germline CDR1 MNHNS, CDR2 SASEGT.

This clonotype was observed at least ten times. This chain links TRBV5-4 with TRBJ2-1, with 8 nucleotides matching TRBD2. The CDR3 is 16 amino acids. Germline loops: CDR1 SGHNT, CDR2 YYREEE (reference sequence). Trimming took 4 bases from V and 4 from J; bases not matched to a gene: 10. The CDR3 sequence is CASSGLAATGYNEQFF. CDR3 DNA: TGTGCCAGCAGCGGACTAGCCGCTACGGGATACAATGAGCAGTTCTTC.

In this sample, this clonotype turned up a few times. The chain carries TRBV27 and TRBJ2-7; TRBD1 matches 8 bases. The germline V gene encodes CDR1 MNHEY and CDR2 SMNVEV (reference sequence). The CDR3 runs 14 residues. After removal of 5 bases from V and 3 bases from J, the junction contained 6 bases not matched to a gene. CDR3 nucleotide sequence: TGTGCCAGCAGTCCCGGACAGGGACTCTACGAGCAGTACTTC. Translating it yields CASSPGQGLYEQYF.

This clonotype was seen at least ten times. V and J are TRBV6-1 and TRBJ1-1; TRBD1 is a possible D gene (6 bases). Germline V gene data show CDR1 as MNHNS and CDR2 as SASEGT. CDR3 length: 12 residues. The V end lost 6 bases, the J end lost 6 bases, and 11 bases lay between the germline ends. The CDR3 bases are TGTGCCAGCAGATCCGGGACACCTGAAGCTTTCTTT. Residues: CASRSGTPEAFF.

This clonotype is termed medium-sized. This rearrangement joins TRBV10-2 to TRBJ2-7; 9 bases agree with TRBD1. The CDR3 extends over 14 amino acids. Trimming at V came to 8 bases and at J to 3 bases, leaving 8 bases not matched to a gene. The germline CDR1 and CDR2 sequences are WSHSY and SAAADI. The CDR3 here is CASALDRGGYEQYV. The CDR3 DNA reads TGCGCCAGCGCTCTGGACAGGGGTGGCTACGAGCAGTACGTC.